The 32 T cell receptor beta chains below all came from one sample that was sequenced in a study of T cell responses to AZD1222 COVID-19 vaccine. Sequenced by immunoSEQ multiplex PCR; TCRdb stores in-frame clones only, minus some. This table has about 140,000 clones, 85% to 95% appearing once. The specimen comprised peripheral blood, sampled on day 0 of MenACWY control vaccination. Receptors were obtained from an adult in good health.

The CDR3 sequence: CASSLGVGLRLNNEQFF. In DNA form, the CDR3 reads TGTGCCAGCAGCTTGGGTGTGGGACTCAGACTAAACAATGAGCAGTTCTTC. This chain links TRBV7-8 with TRBJ2-1; the D gene is possibly TRBD2 (6 bases). From germline, CDR1 is SGHVS and CDR2 FQNEAQ. The CDR3 covers 17 residues. With 3 bases removed from V and 5 bases from J, the gap between germline ends came to 20 bases.

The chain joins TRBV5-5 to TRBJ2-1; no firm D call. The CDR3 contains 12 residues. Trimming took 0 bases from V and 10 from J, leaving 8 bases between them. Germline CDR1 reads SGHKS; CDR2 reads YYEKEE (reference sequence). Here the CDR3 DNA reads TGTGCCAGCAGCTTGGAGGTGGGGGAGCAGTTCTTC. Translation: CASSLEVGEQFF. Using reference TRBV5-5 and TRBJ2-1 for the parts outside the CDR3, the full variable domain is DAGVTQSPTHLIKTRGQQVTLRCSPISGHKSVSWYQQVLGQGPQFIFQYYEKEERGRGNFPDRFSARQFPNYSSELNVNALLLGDSALYLCASSLEVGEQFFGPGTRLTVL.

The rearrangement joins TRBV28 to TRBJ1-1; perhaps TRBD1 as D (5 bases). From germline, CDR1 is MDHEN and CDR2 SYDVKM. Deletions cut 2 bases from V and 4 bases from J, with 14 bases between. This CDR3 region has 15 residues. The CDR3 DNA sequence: TGTGCCAGCAGTTTAATCGGGGCGTTGGGCACTGAAGCTTTCTTT. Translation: CASSLIGALGTEAFF.

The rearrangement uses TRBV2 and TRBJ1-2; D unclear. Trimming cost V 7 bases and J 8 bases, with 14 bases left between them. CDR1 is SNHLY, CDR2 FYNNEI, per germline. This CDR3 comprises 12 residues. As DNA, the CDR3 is TGTGCCAGCACCCTACTCCACCACGGCTACACCTTC. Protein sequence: CASTLLHHGYTF.

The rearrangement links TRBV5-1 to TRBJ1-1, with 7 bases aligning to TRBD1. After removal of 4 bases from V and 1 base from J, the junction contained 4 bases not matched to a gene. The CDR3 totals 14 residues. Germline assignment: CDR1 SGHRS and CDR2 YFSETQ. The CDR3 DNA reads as TGCGCCAGCAGCCTGGGACAGTCGAACACTGAAGCTTTCTTT. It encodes CASSLGQSNTEAFF.

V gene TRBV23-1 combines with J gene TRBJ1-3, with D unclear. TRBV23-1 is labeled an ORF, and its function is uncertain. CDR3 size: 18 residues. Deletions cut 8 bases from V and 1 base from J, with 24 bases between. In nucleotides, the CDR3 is TGCGCCAGCCTCCCATGTGTTGGAGTAAAATTATCTGGAAACACCATATATTTT. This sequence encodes CASLPCVGVKLSGNTIYF.

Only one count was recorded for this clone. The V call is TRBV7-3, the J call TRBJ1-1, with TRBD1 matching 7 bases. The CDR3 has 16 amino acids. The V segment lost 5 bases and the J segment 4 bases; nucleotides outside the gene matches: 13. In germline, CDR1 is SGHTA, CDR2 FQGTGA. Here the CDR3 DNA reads TGTGCCAGCAGCCCTAGGCAGGGGGGTCTAGGCACTGAAGCTTTCTTT. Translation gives CASSPRQGGLGTEAFF.

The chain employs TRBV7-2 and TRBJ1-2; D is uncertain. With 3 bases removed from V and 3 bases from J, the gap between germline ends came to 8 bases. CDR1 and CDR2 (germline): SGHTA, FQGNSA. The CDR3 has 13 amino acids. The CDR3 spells CASSLGYDYGYTF. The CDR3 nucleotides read TGTGCCAGCAGCTTGGGTTATGACTATGGCTACACCTTC.

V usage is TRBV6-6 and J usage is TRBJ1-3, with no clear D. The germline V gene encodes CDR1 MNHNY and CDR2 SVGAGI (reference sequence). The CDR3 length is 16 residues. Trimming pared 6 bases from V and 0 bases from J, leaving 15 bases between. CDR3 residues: CASSSTSGRSGNTIYF. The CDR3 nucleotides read TGTGCCAGCAGCTCGACGTCAGGCCGCTCTGGAAACACCATATATTTT.

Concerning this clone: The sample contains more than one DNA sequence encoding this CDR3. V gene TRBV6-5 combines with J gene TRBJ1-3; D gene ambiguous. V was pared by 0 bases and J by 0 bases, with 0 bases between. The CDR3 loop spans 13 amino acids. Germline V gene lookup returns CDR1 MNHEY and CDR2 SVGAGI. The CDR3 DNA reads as TGTGCCAGCAGTTACTCCTCTGGAAACACCATATATTTT. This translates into CASSYSSGNTIYF.

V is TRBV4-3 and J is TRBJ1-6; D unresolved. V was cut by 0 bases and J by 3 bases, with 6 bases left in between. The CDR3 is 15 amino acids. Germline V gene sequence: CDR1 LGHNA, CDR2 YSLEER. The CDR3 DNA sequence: TGCGCCAGCAGCCAAGATAGGAGCTATAATTCACCCCTCCACTTT. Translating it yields CASSQDRSYNSPLHF.

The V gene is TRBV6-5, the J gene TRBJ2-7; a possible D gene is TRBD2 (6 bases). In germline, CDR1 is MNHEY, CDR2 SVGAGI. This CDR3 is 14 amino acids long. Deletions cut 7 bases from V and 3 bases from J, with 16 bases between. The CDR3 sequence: CASTPSGVNYEQYF. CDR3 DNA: TGTGCCAGCACTCCCTCGGGGGTTAACTACGAGCAGTACTTC.

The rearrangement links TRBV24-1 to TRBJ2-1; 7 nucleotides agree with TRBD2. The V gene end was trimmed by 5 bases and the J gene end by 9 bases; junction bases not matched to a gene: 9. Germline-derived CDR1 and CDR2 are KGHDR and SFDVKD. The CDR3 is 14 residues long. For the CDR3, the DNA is TGTGCCACCAGTGTTGCGGGAGTTGATGGTGAGCAGTTCTTC. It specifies CATSVAGVDGEQFF.

For the CDR3, the DNA is TGTGCCAGCAGTGTCAGTGGCGGTAATTCACCCCTCCACTTT. Translated, it gives CASSVSGGNSPLHF. The chain joins TRBV27 to TRBJ1-6; D not certain. Germline V gene data show CDR1 as MNHEY and CDR2 as SMNVEV (reference sequence). The CDR3 consists of 14 residues. Trimming took 5 bases from V and 6 from J, leaving 11 bases between them.

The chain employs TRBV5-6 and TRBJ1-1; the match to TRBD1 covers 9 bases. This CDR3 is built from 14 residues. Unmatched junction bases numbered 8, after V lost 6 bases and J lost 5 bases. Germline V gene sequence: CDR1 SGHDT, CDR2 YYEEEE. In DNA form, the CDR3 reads TGTGCCAGCATCCTGGGACAGGGAGCTACTGAAGCTTTCTTT. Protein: CASILGQGATEAFF. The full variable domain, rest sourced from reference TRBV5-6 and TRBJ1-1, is DAGVTQSPTHLIKTRGQQVTLRCSPKSGHDTVSWYQQALGQGPQFIFQYYEEEERQRGNFPDRFSGHQFPNYSSELNVNALLLGDSALYLCASILGQGATEAFFGQGTRLTVV.

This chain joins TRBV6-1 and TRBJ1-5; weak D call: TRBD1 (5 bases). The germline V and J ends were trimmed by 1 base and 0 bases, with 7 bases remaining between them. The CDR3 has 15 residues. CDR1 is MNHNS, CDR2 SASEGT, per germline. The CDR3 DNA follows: TGTGCCAGCAGTGAAGAGGGGAATAGCAATCAGCCCCAGCATTTT. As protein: CASSEEGNSNQPQHF.

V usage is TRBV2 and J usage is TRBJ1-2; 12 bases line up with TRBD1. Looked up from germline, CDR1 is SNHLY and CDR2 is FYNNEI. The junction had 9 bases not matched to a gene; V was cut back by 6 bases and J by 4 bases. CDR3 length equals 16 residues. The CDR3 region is CASSRTGTGGLYGYTF. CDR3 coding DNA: TGTGCCAGCAGCCGGACCGGGACAGGGGGCCTCTATGGCTACACCTTC. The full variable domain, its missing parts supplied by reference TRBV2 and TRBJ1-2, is EPEVTQTPSHQVTQMGQEVILRCVPISNHLYFYWYRQILGQKVEFLVSFYNNEISEKSEIFDDQFSVERPDGSNFTLKIRSTKLEDSAMYFCASSRTGTGGLYGYTFGSGTRLTVV.

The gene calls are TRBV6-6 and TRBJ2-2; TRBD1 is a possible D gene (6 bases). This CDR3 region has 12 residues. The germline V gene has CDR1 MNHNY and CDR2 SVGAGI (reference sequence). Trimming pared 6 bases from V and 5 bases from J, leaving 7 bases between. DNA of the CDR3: TGTGCCAGCAGCAGGGGAACCGGGGAGCTGTTTTTT. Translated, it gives CASSRGTGELFF.

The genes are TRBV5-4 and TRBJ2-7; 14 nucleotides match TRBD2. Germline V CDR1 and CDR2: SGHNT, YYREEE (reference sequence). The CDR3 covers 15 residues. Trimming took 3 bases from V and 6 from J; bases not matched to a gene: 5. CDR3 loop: CASSSGLAGGGEQYF. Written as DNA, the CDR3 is TGTGCCAGCAGCTCCGGACTAGCGGGGGGCGGCGAGCAGTACTTC. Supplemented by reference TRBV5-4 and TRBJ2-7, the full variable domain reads ETGVTQSPTHLIKTRGQQVTLRCSSQSGHNTVSWYQQALGQGPQFIFQYYREEENGRGNFPPRFSGLQFPNYSSELNVNALELDDSALYLCASSSGLAGGGEQYFGPGTRLTVT.

The CDR3 spells CASRLDSDTEAFF. The CDR3 DNA follows: TGCGCCAGCAGACTGGACAGCGACACTGAAGCTTTCTTT. The chain uses TRBV5-1 and TRBJ1-1; maybe TRBD1 (6 bases). The length of the CDR3 is 13 residues. V lost 5 bases to trimming and J lost 3 bases, with 11 bases between them. In germline, CDR1 is SGHRS, CDR2 YFSETQ.

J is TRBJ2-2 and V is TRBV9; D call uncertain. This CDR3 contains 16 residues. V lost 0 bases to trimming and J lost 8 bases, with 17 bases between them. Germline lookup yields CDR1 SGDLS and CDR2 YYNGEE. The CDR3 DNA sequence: TGTGCCAGCAGCGTAGAACGGACGCTTTCATCGGGGGAGCTGTTTTTT. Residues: CASSVERTLSSGELFF.

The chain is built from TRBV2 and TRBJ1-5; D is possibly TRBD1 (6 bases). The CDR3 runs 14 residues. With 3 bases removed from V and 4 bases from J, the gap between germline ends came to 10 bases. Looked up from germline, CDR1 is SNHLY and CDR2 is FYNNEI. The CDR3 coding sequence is TGTGCCAGCAGTGACGGGGGGCGAAATCAGCCCCAGCATTTT. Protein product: CASSDGGRNQPQHF.

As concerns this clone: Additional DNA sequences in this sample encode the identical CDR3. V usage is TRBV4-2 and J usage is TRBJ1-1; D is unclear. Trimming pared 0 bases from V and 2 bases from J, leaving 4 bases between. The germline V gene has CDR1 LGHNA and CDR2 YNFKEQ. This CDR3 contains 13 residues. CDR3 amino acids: CASSQDPNTEAFF. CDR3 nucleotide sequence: TGTGCCAGCAGCCAAGATCCCAACACTGAAGCTTTCTTT.

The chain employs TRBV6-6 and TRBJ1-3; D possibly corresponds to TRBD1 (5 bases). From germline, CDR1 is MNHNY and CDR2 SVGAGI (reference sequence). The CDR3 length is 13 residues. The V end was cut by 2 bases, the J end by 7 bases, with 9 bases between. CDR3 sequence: CASSYKGVNTIYF. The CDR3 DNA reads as TGTGCCAGCAGTTACAAAGGGGTGAACACCATATATTTT.

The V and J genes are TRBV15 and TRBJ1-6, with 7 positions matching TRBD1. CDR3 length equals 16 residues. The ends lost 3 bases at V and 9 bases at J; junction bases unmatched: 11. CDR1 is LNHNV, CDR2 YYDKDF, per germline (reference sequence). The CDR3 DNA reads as TGTGCCACCAGCAGGGAGACAGGGTACAGTGGTTCACCCCTCCACTTT. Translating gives CATSRETGYSGSPLHF.

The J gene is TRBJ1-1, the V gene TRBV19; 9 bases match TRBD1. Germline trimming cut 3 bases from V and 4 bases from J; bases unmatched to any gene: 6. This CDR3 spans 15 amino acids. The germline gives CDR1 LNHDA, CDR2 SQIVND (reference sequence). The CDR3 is CASSMSLTGGTEAFF. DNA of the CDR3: TGTGCCAGTAGTATGAGCTTGACAGGGGGCACTGAAGCTTTCTTT.

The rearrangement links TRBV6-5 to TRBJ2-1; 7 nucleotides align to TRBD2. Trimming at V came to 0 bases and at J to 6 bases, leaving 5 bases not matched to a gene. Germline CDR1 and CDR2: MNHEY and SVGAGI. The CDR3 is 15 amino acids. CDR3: CASSYSPTSPNEQFF. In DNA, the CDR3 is TGTGCCAGCAGTTACTCCCCGACTAGCCCCAATGAGCAGTTCTTC.

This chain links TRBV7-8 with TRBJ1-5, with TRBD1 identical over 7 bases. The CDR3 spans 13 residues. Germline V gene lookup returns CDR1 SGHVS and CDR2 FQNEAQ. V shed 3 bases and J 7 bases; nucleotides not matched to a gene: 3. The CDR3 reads CASSFDRAQPQHF. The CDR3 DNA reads TGTGCCAGCAGCTTTGACAGGGCCCAGCCCCAGCATTTT.

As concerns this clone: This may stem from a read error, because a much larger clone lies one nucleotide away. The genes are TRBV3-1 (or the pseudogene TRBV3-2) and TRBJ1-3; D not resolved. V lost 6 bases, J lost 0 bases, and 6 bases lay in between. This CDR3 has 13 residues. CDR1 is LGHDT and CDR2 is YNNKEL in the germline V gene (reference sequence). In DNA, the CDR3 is TGTGCCAGCAGGCAGAGCTCTGGAAACACCATATATTTT. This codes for CASRQSSGNTIYF.

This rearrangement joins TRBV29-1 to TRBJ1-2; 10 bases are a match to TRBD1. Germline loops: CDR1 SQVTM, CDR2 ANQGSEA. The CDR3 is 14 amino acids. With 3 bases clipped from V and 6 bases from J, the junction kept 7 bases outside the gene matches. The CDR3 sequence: CSVEESTGGNGYTF. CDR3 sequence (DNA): TGCAGCGTTGAGGAGTCGACAGGGGGCAATGGCTACACCTTC.

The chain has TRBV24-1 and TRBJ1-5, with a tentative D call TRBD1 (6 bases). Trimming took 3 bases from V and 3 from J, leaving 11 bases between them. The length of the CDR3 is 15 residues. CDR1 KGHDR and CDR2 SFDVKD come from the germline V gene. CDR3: CATSDTRGVNQPQHF. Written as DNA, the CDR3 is TGTGCCACCAGTGATACCAGGGGAGTCAATCAGCCCCAGCATTTT.

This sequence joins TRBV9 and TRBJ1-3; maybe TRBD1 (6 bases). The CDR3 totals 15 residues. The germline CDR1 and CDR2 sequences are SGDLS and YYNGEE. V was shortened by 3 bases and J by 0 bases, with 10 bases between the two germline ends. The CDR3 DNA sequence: TGTGCCAGCAGCGAAGGACAGCTCTCTGGAAACACCATATATTTT. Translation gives CASSEGQLSGNTIYF.